What follows are 20 T cell receptor beta chains derived from one specimen sequenced in a study of T cell repertoires in cytomegalovirus infection. Their cognate antigens are unknown. TCRdb re-called the reads through MiXCR, storing one row per CDR3 protein. The sample lists fewer than 950,000 distinct CDR3 sequences; approximately 32% were seen once. Material: cultured CD8+ T cells from PBMCs, obtained from culture after CMV antigen stimulation. These receptors were obtained from a human donor in good health (CMV status not recorded). Some clones in this sample may be carry-over from other donors' samples.

This sequence joins TRBV2 and TRBJ2-7; D ambiguous. CDR3 length: 14 residues. Germline CDR1 and CDR2: SNHLY and FYNNEI. Trimming removed 3 bases from V and 3 bases from J, with 12 bases in between. The CDR3 is CASSDVGTVYEQYV. In DNA form, the CDR3 reads TGTGCCAGCAGTGACGTGGGAACTGTCTACGAGCAGTACGTC.

A few counts support this clonotype. The chain recombines TRBV6-1 with TRBJ1-2; perhaps TRBD1 as D (5 bases). CDR1 is MNHNS and CDR2 is SASEGT in the germline V gene. The V end lost 6 bases, the J end lost 4 bases, and 12 bases lay between the germline ends. The CDR3 length is 13 residues. The CDR3 loop reads CASRRTGRYGYTF. The CDR3 DNA sequence: TGTGCCAGCAGGAGAACAGGCCGCTATGGCTACACCTTC.

The chain has TRBV6-5 and TRBJ2-7; no definite D call. The CDR3 totals 13 residues. Trimming stripped 7 bases from V and 2 bases from J, with 12 bases between. Germline CDR1 reads MNHEY; CDR2 reads SVGAGI. The CDR3 nucleotides are TGTGCCAGCACCTACGGACGGACCTACGAGCAGTACTTC. Its translation: CASTYGRTYEQYF.

This clonotype was recorded at least ten times. V and J are TRBV12-3 or TRBV12-4 and TRBJ2-3, with 7 positions matching TRBD1. J lost 1 base, V lost 6 bases, and 4 bases had no gene match. The length of the CDR3 is 14 residues. This chain's CDR3 is CASRRQGGTDTQYF. CDR3 DNA sequence: TGTGCCAGCAGAAGACAGGGAGGCACAGATACGCAGTATTTT.

The J gene is TRBJ2-5, the V gene TRBV27, with 8 bases aligning to TRBD1. Per the germline V gene, CDR1 is MNHEY and CDR2 is SMNVEV (reference sequence). Unmatched junction bases numbered 7, after V lost 5 bases and J lost 5 bases. The CDR3 has 14 residues. CDR3 sequence (DNA): TGTGCCAGCAGTCGTACCCGGGACAGGGAGACCCAGTACTTC. It translates to CASSRTRDRETQYF.

This chain links TRBV15 with TRBJ2-3, with unresolved D. The germline V gene encodes CDR1 LNHNV and CDR2 YYDKDF (reference sequence). V was shortened by 3 bases and J by 2 bases, with 15 bases between the two germline ends. The CDR3 runs 16 residues. The CDR3: CATSRSVVAATDTQYF. The DNA for the CDR3 is TGTGCCACCAGCAGGAGTGTAGTGGCAGCCACAGATACGCAGTATTTT.

This clonotype occurred a few times. This chain connects TRBV7-3 to TRBJ2-3, with 9 positions matching TRBD1. The CDR3 contains 15 residues. V lost 4 bases and J lost 3; bases outside the gene matches: 5. Germline V gene lookup returns CDR1 SGHTA and CDR2 FQGTGA. Here the CDR3 DNA reads TGTGCCAGCAGCTGGGGACAGGGAATTACAGATACGCAGTATTTT. It specifies CASSWGQGITDTQYF. The full variable domain, with the rest looked up from reference TRBV7-3 and TRBJ2-3, is GAGVSQTPSNKVTEKGKYVELRCDPISGHTALYWYRQSLGQGPEFLIYFQGTGAADDSGLPNDRFFAVRPEGSVSTLKIQRTERGDSAVYLCASSWGQGITDTQYFGPGTRLTVL.

This clonotype was seen a few times. This chain uses TRBV7-6 with TRBJ1-4; D unclear. Per germline, CDR1 SGHVS and CDR2 FNYEAQ. Trimming took 8 bases from V and 7 from J, leaving 8 bases between them. This CDR3 is built from 11 residues. The DNA for the CDR3 is TGTGCCAGCGCCGGGCGTGAAAAACTGTTTTTT. Its protein product is CASAGREKLFF.

The table lists this clonotype with a count of one. The chain carries TRBV9 and TRBJ1-3; the match to TRBD1 covers 7 bases. This CDR3 comprises 14 residues. The V segment lost 7 bases and the J segment 0 bases; nucleotides outside the gene matches: 4. In germline, CDR1 is SGDLS, CDR2 YYNGEE. The CDR3: CASGTAPSGNTIYF. The CDR3 DNA is TGTGCCAGCGGGACAGCTCCCTCTGGAAACACCATATATTTT.

This CDR3 reads CASSPGGPGYNEQFF. The CDR3 DNA reads TGTGCCAGCAGCCCGGGGGGGCCGGGGTACAATGAGCAGTTCTTC. V usage is TRBV11-1 and J usage is TRBJ2-1; the match to TRBD2 covers 8 bases. Losses at the gene ends were 5 bases for V and 4 bases for J; bases not matched to a gene: 7. This CDR3 is 15 amino acids long. Per the germline V gene, CDR1 is SGHAT and CDR2 is FQDESV (reference sequence).

The V and J genes are TRBV7-2 and TRBJ2-3, with 15 bases fitting TRBD2. Germline V CDR1 and CDR2: SGHTA, FQGNSA. This CDR3 has 18 residues. After removal of 1 base from V and 1 base from J, the junction contained 3 bases not matched to a gene. The CDR3 is CASSLGTSGGARTDTQYF. CDR3 nucleotides: TGTGCCAGCAGCTTAGGGACTAGCGGGGGGGCCCGCACAGATACGCAGTATTTT. The variable domain in full, with the rest retrieved from reference TRBV7-2 and TRBJ2-3, is GAGVSQSPSNKVTEKGKDVELRCDPISGHTALYWYRQSLGQGLEFLIYFQGNSAPDKSGLPSDRFSAERTGGSVSTLTIQRTQQEDSAVYLCASSLGTSGGARTDTQYFGPGTRLTVL.

This clonotype has a handful of counts. The chain recombines TRBV7-9 with TRBJ2-7, with a possible D match to TRBD1 (6 bases). Germline assignment: CDR1 SEHNR and CDR2 FQNEAQ (reference sequence). V lost 2 bases and J lost 2, with 16 bases in between. The CDR3 extends over 16 amino acids. This CDR3 is CASSLNPRDKAYEQYF. CDR3 bases: TGTGCCAGCAGCTTAAACCCCCGGGACAAAGCCTACGAGCAGTACTTC.

This clonotype was detected only a few times. The V and J genes are TRBV7-9 and TRBJ1-5; 7 nucleotides agree with TRBD1. The CDR3 extends over 15 amino acids. V dropped 4 bases and J dropped 4; count of bases not matched to a gene: 7. Looked up from germline, CDR1 is SEHNR and CDR2 is FQNEAQ (reference sequence). The CDR3 is CASSSRDSFNQPQHF. In DNA form, the CDR3 reads TGTGCCAGCAGCTCCCGGGACAGCTTTAATCAGCCCCAGCATTTT.

The chain links TRBV2 to TRBJ1-3, with no clear D. The CDR3 consists of 13 residues. The V end lost 4 bases, the J end lost 3 bases, and 7 bases lay between the germline ends. CDR1 is SNHLY, CDR2 FYNNEI, per germline. CDR3 sequence: CASSVYSGNTIYF. CDR3 bases: TGTGCCAGCAGTGTATACAGTGGAAACACCATATATTTT.

A few counts support this clonotype. The chain employs TRBV6-1 and TRBJ1-5, with D perhaps matching TRBD1 (5 bases). The CDR3 has 18 residues. Per the germline V gene, CDR1 is MNHNS and CDR2 is SASEGT. Trimming removed 3 bases from V and 0 bases from J, with 18 bases in between. The CDR3 loop is CASSDQYGTGFSNQPQHF. The CDR3 region has the DNA TGTGCCAGCAGTGATCAATACGGAACAGGTTTTAGCAATCAGCCCCAGCATTTT.

In this sample, this clonotype turned up a few times. V and J are TRBV7-2 and TRBJ2-7; D unresolved. Germline V CDR1 and CDR2: SGHTA, FQGNSA. CDR3 length: 15 residues. V was shortened by 2 bases and J by 2 bases, with 13 bases between the two germline ends. CDR3 amino acids: CASSLRPDQAYEQYV. The CDR3 DNA is TGTGCCAGCAGCTTAAGGCCAGATCAGGCCTACGAGCAGTACGTC.

The table lists this clonotype with many counts. The CDR3 DNA reads as TGTGCCAGCAGTTACTCCCCCCGGGGTAACTACAATGAGCAGTTCTTC. It yields the protein CASSYSPRGNYNEQFF. The rearrangement links TRBV6-5 to TRBJ2-1, with D perhaps TRBD2 (5 bases). Trimming took off 0 bases at V and 3 bases at J, with 12 bases between the two ends. This CDR3 comprises 16 residues. Germline lookup yields CDR1 MNHEY and CDR2 SVGAGI.

The V call is TRBV6-5, the J call TRBJ1-2, with 9 bases aligning to TRBD1. Looked up from germline, CDR1 is MNHEY and CDR2 is SVGAGI. CDR3 length: 18 amino acids. Trimming took 0 bases from V and 2 from J; bases not matched to a gene: 10. CDR3 protein: CASSYSQPGQGGNYGYTF. CDR3 coding DNA: TGTGCCAGCAGTTACTCGCAACCGGGACAGGGTGGGAACTATGGCTACACCTTC.

The rearrangement links TRBV5-1 to TRBJ2-6; D unresolved. Trimming removed 4 bases at V and 0 bases at J, with 11 bases between. The CDR3 consists of 16 residues. In germline, CDR1 is SGHRS, CDR2 YFSETQ. The CDR3 DNA sequence: TGCGCCAGCAGCCCCACGGACCTCTCTGGGGCCAACGTCCTGACTTTC. Translated, it gives CASSPTDLSGANVLTF. The whole variable domain, filled in from reference TRBV5-1 and TRBJ2-6, reads KAGVTQTPRYLIKTRGQQVTLSCSPISGHRSVSWYQQTPGQGLQFLFEYFSETQRNKGNFPGRFSGRQFSNSRSEMNVSTLELGDSALYLCASSPTDLSGANVLTFGAGSRLTVL.

This clonotype was seen only a few times. The rearrangement joins TRBV7-9 to TRBJ2-7; maybe TRBD2 (6 bases). Germline-derived CDR1 and CDR2 are SEHNR and FQNEAQ (reference sequence). The germline V and J ends were trimmed by 8 bases and 0 bases, with 11 bases remaining between them. The CDR3 contains 13 residues. The CDR3 DNA follows: TGTGCCAGCGCCTCGACTAGCTCCTACGAGCAGTACTTC. Its translation: CASASTSSYEQYF.